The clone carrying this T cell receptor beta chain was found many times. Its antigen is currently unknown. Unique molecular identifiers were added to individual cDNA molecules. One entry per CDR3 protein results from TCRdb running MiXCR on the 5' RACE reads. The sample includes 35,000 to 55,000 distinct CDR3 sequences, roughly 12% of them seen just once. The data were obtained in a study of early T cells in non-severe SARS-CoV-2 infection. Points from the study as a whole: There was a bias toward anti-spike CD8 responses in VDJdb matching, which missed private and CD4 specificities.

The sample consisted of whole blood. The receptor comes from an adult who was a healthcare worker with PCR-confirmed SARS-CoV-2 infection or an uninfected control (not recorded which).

CDR3 in amino acids: CSVATVAGRSSYEQYF. In DNA form, the CDR3 reads TGCAGCGTGGCCACCGTTGCGGGACGGAGTTCCTACGAGCAGTACTTC. The chain employs TRBV29-1 and TRBJ2-7, with D maybe TRBD2 (6 bases). The length of the CDR3 is 16 residues. Germline V gives CDR1 SQVTM, CDR2 ANQGSEA. Trimming took off 6 bases at V and 1 base at J, with 22 bases between the two ends.